This TCR beta chain was obtained from a study of T cell clonality in common variable immunodeficiency. This clone occurred many times. Its matching antigen is unknown. The method was immunoSEQ multiplex PCR; TCRdb's version includes in-frame clones alone and lacks a portion of them. The sample has about 45,000 clones, none seen only once; the top ten hold about 0.7%. General study results and limits: In common variable immunodeficiency, TCR beta chains reportedly carried fewer deletions and N-nucleotide insertions. The cause of increased CVID clonality remains unclear without subpopulation sequencing.

This sequence was found in a person aged 18 to 70 in good health. The sequencing sample was made of peripheral blood mononuclear cells.

The CDR3 region is CASSQTTGTSGRGEQFF. The DNA read from the CDR3 is TGCGCCAGCAGCCAGACGACCGGGACTAGCGGGAGAGGTGAG. The rearrangement uses TRBV4-1 and TRBJ2-1; 14 bases are shared with TRBD2. The read ends 3 residues early relative to the CDR3; the germline J gene fills the gap. V lost 3 bases, J lost 9 bases, and 10 bases stayed unmatched. CDR3 length: 17 amino acids. In germline, CDR1 is MGHRA, CDR2 YSYEKL.